This TCR beta chain comes out of a study of cytomegalovirus exposure and HLA in healthy donors. Across the whole study: HLA-typed donors were the source of tens of millions of unique TCRs, which an early data release held.

The V end lost 2 bases, the J end lost 4 bases, and 5 bases lay between the germline ends. The V gene's germline CDR1 is SGHRS and CDR2 YFSETQ. The CDR3 sequence is 12 residues long. It was with 60 Vbeta and 13 Jbeta primers that the PCR ran. Clones were read by immunoSEQ multiplex PCR, and TCRdb kept only the in-frame ones, dropping some. Among about 170,000 clones listed, 75% to 85% were seen once. With respect to this clone: What it recognizes is unknown.

Study-level findings and limits: The authors confirmed in vitro that a few CMV-associated chains were specific for CMV antigens.

The sequence came from a girl aged 2 to 10 in good health and CMV-seropositive. This chain joins TRBV5-1 and TRBJ2-3; D gene unclear. Sequencing was carried out using PBMCs. The CDR3 nucleotides read TGCGCCAGCAGCTTTCAGGCAGATACGCAGTATTTT. It yields the protein CASSFQADTQYF. Using reference TRBV5-1 and TRBJ2-3 for the parts outside the CDR3, the full variable domain is KAGVTQTPRYLIKTRGQQVTLSCSPISGHRSVSWYQQTPGQGLQFLFEYFSETQRNKGNFPGRFSGRQFSNSRSEMNVSTLELGDSALYLCASSFQADTQYFGPGTRLTVL.